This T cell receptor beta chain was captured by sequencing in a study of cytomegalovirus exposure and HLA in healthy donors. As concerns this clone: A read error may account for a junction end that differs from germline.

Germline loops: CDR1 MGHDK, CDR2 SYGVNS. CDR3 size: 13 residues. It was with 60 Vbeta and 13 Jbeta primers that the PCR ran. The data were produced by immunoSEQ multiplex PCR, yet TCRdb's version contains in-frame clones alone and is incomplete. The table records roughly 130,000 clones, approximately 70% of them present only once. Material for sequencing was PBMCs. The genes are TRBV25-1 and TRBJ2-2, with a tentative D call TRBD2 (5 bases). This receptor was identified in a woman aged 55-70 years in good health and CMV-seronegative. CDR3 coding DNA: TGTGCCAGCAGTGGCCTCCCTACCGGGGAGCTGTCTTTT. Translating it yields CASSGLPTGELSF.